This T cell receptor beta chain was sequenced for a study of siplizumab effects on memory and regulatory T cells. Points from the study as a whole: Naive T cells apparently outstripped memory cells in diversity and seemed major alloresponse contributors. Siplizumab gave mappable alloreactive CD4+ clones an average Treg-derived fraction of about 69%, against approximately 29% in controls.

In germline, CDR1 is SGHTA, CDR2 FQGNSA. Trimming removed 1 base from V and 3 bases from J, with 11 bases in between. The CDR3 has 15 amino acids. Approximately 100,000 TCR templates were measured in each sample. Repertoires were generated with immunoSEQ multiplex PCR, while TCRdb's copy carries only in-frame clones and drops some. The sample records approximately 82,000 clones, approximately 86% being singletons. Comment on this clone: Its antigen is still unknown.

Sequencing was carried out using Tregs sorted from blood. The TCR originated in a human donor in good health. This rearrangement joins TRBV7-2 to TRBJ2-3; D may be TRBD2 (5 bases). The CDR3 DNA reads as TGTGCCAGCAGCTTAGAGTCTAGCCCGACAGATACGCAGTATTTT. Encoded protein: CASSLESSPTDTQYF.